Listed below are T cell receptor beta chains from one sample, sequenced in a study of Ad26.COV2.S vaccination and SARS-CoV-2 variants. The table came from immunoSEQ multiplex PCR; TCRdb's copy has only in-frame clones and leaves some out. The data show 380,000 or so clones, with roughly 90% seen just once and approximately 5.9% held by the top ten. The sequenced sample was peripheral blood, obtained in a trial of Ad26.COV2.S vaccine versus placebo. The source is a person aged 18-65 years who received the Ad26.COV2.S COVID-19 vaccine or a placebo. Both conserved end residues are part of each CDR3. Each record gives: V gene, clone size, D gene, J gene, CDR3 protein, CDR3 DNA. D genes are given only for firm matches. Not every row has a clone size; where given, it reads once, few, many or a size class.

V: TRBV10-3; size: NA; D: NA; J: TRBJ1-4; CDR3: CAIKRDGANEKLFF; DNA: TGTGCCATCAAGAGGGACGGAGCTAATGAAAAACTGTTTTTT
V: TRBV5-1; size: NA; D: NA; J: TRBJ1-4; CDR3: CASSLNPAATNEKLFF; DNA: TGCGCCAGCAGCTTGAACCCAGCAGCAACTAATGAAAAACTGTTTTTT
V: TRBV19; size: NA; D: TRBD1; J: TRBJ1-2; CDR3: CASRLGGAYGYTF; DNA: TGTGCCAGTCGACTAGGGGGCGCCTATGGCTACACCTTC
V: TRBV28; size: once; D: TRBD1; J: TRBJ1-5; CDR3: CASIPDRGYRPQHF; DNA: TGTGCCAGCATTCCCGACAGGGGCTATAGGCCCCAGCATTTT
V: TRBV27; size: NA; D: NA; J: TRBJ1-5; CDR3: CASSLTSGQPQHF; DNA: TGTGCCAGCAGCTTAACGTCGGGTCAGCCCCAGCATTTT
V: TRBV7-9; size: NA; D: TRBD2; J: TRBJ2-7; CDR3: CASSRRTGTSGSRYEQYF; DNA: TGTGCCAGCAGCCGTCGAACCGGGACTAGCGGGAGTCGTTACGAGCAGTACTTC
V: TRBV20-1; size: NA; D: TRBD2; J: TRBJ2-1; CDR3: CSASSLAGVSEINEQFF; DNA: TGCAGTGCTAGTTCTCTAGCGGGAGTGAGTGAGATCAATGAGCAGTTCTTC
V: TRBV29-1; size: once; D: NA; J: TRBJ1-2; CDR3: CSVEASYGYTF; DNA: TGCAGCGTTGAAGCCTCCTATGGCTACACCTTC
V: TRBV28; size: NA; D: NA; J: TRBJ2-3; CDR3: CASGRSTDTQYF; DNA: TGTGCCAGCGGGCGGAGCACAGATACGCAGTATTTT
V: TRBV7-9; size: NA; D: NA; J: TRBJ1-2; CDR3: CASSGYGGDSNYGYTF; DNA: TGTGCCAGCAGCGGATATGGGGGAGATTCTAACTATGGCTACACCTTC
V: TRBV6-6; size: once; D: NA; J: TRBJ1-5; CDR3: CATSGPNQPQHF; DNA: TGTGCCACCTCCGGTCCCAATCAGCCCCAGCATTTT
V: TRBV4-3; size: NA; D: NA; J: TRBJ2-2; CDR3: CASSLSEYSGTGELFF; DNA: TGCGCCAGCAGCCTAAGTGAGTACTCCGGCACCGGGGAGCTGTTTTTT
V: TRBV30; size: NA; D: NA; J: TRBJ2-7; CDR3: CAWRDGSYEQYF; DNA: TGTGCCTGGAGGGACGGTTCCTACGAGCAGTACTTC
V: TRBV7-3; size: few; D: TRBD1; J: TRBJ1-5; CDR3: CASSRDSAQIYSNQPQHF; DNA: TGTGCCAGCAGCCGGGACAGCGCACAAATCTATAGCAATCAGCCCCAGCATTTT
V: TRBV9; size: NA; D: TRBD1; J: TRBJ1-2; CDR3: CASSVNRGTANYGYTF; DNA: TGTGCCAGCAGCGTAAACAGGGGAACCGCTAACTATGGCTACACCTTC
V: TRBV30; size: NA; D: NA; J: TRBJ1-5; CDR3: CAWSERITGKQPQHF; DNA: TGTGCCTGGAGTGAACGAATTACAGGGAAACAGCCCCAGCATTTT
V: TRBV30; size: NA; D: NA; J: TRBJ1-2; CDR3: CACWDGNYGYTF; DNA: TGTGCCTGTTGGGACGGGAACTATGGCTACACCTTC
V: TRBV6-2/TRBV6-3; size: NA; D: TRBD1; J: TRBJ1-4; CDR3: CASSPRRGGGEKLFF; DNA: TGTGCCAGCAGCCCCAGAAGAGGAGGGGGCGAAAAACTGTTTTTT
V: TRBV5-1; size: NA; D: NA; J: TRBJ2-2; CDR3: CASSRDSGELFF; DNA: TGCGCCAGCAGCCGTGACAGCGGGGAGCTGTTTTTT
V: TRBV2; size: once; D: TRBD1; J: TRBJ2-7; CDR3: CATREGVPGQAYYEQYF; DNA: TGTGCCACCAGAGAGGGAGTACCGGGACAGGCTTACTACGAGCAGTACTTC
V: TRBV6-2/TRBV6-3; size: NA; D: NA; J: TRBJ1-5; CDR3: CASTPGLRGSNQPQHF; DNA: TGTGCCAGCACCCCGGGGCTCCGGGGGAGCAATCAGCCCCAGCATTTT
V: TRBV5-4; size: NA; D: NA; J: TRBJ2-7; CDR3: CASSFFRTSGEQYF; DNA: TGTGCCAGCAGCTTCTTCAGAACGAGCGGAGAGCAGTACTTC
V: TRBV11-1; size: NA; D: NA; J: TRBJ1-6; CDR3: CASSLRPVGNSPLHF; DNA: TGTGCCAGCAGCTTAAGACCCGTCGGAAATTCACCCCTCCACTTT
V: TRBV30; size: NA; D: NA; J: TRBJ1-5; CDR3: CAWSLQGNQPQHF; DNA: TGTGCCTGGAGCCTCCAGGGGAATCAGCCCCAGCATTTT
V: TRBV23-1; size: NA; D: TRBD1; J: TRBJ1-1; CDR3: CASRRTGGKEAFF; DNA: TGCGCCAGCAGGAGGACAGGGGGCAAAGAAGCTTTCTTT
V: TRBV5-1; size: NA; D: TRBD2; J: TRBJ2-3; CDR3: CASSLEGLAVSTDTQYF; DNA: TGCGCCAGCAGCTTGGAAGGCCTAGCGGTTAGCACAGATACGCAGTATTTT
V: TRBV28; size: NA; D: NA; J: TRBJ2-1; CDR3: CASSQRDEQFF; DNA: TGTGCCAGCAGTCAGAGGGATGAGCAGTTCTTC